The rows below give T cell receptor beta chains drawn from one sample of a study of tissue T cells after allogeneic stem cell transplantation. Assay used: immunoSEQ multiplex PCR; TCRdb lists only in-frame clones, some missing. The sample has roughly 4,000 clones, around 67% seen once. The sample consisted of left colon tissue, taken at autopsy. These receptor sequences come from a male donor aged 60 or over with lung cancer. Both conserved end residues are part of each CDR3. A D gene is named only where the DNA matches it firmly. Size is stated for part of the rows, as once, few or many counts, or as a class when the clone is expanded.

V,J,size,D,DNA,CDR3
TRBV12-2,TRBJ2-2,.,.,TGTGCAAGTCGCTTCCCCACATTAGGGCGGCTTTCTCTCGGGGAGCTGTTTTTT,CASRFPTLGRLSLGELFF
TRBV4-2,TRBJ1-3,large,.,TGTGCCAGCAGCCAAGATAGGGGGGACACCATATATTTT,CASSQDRGDTIYF
TRBV30,TRBJ1-4,.,TRBD1,TGTGCCTGGGGACCGGGACAGGTCATGGCTAATGAAAAACTGTTTTTT,CAWGPGQVMANEKLFF
TRBV6-2/TRBV6-3,TRBJ2-7,.,.,TGTGCCAGCAGTCCCGGAGGGGGGCAGAGCTACGAGCAGTACTTC,CASSPGGGQSYEQYF
TRBV7-2,TRBJ2-5,.,TRBD2,TGTGCCAGCAGCGGGACTAGCGGGGGGGCTGGGGAGACCCAGTACTTC,CASSGTSGGAGETQYF
TRBV6-1,TRBJ1-1,.,.,TGTGCCAGCAGTGAAGAATATATCACTGAAGCTTTCTTT,CASSEEYITEAFF
TRBV4-2,TRBJ1-5,.,TRBD1,TGTGCCAGCAGCCACGGCCCAGGGGGAAATAGCAATCAGCCCCAGCATTTT,CASSHGPGGNSNQPQHF
TRBV7-8,TRBJ2-1,.,.,TGTGCCAGCAGCGCGGGACAAGACAATGAGCAGTTCTTC,CASSAGQDNEQFF
TRBV18,TRBJ1-6,few,.,TGTGCCAGCTCACTTATCTCAGGGGATAATTCACCCCTCCACTTT,CASSLISGDNSPLHF
TRBV7-2,TRBJ2-7,.,TRBD2,TGTGCCAGCAGGGCGGGGGGTGTCTACGAGCAGTACTTC,CASRAGGVYEQYF
TRBV4-1,TRBJ1-5,.,TRBD1,TGCGCCAGCAGCCCTTCACAGGGGGTCAGCAATCAGCCCCAGCATTTT,CASSPSQGVSNQPQHF
TRBV30,TRBJ2-7,.,TRBD1,TGTGCCTGGACCGGGACAGGGGTCGAGCAGTACTTC,CAWTGTGVEQYF
TRBV5-1,TRBJ2-3,few,.,TGCGCCAGCAGCTTGGAGACGGTCACAGATACGCAGTATTTT,CASSLETVTDTQYF
TRBV18,TRBJ2-5,once,TRBD2,TGTGCCAGCTCACCTCTAGCGGGAGTTGCTCAAGAGACCCAGTACTTC,CASSPLAGVAQETQYF
TRBV7-9,TRBJ1-5,.,.,TGTGCCAGCAGCTTAGGGTGGAGCAATCAGCCCCAGCATTTT,CASSLGWSNQPQHF
TRBV27,TRBJ2-2,.,.,TGTGCCAGCAGAGGAGGGTCCGGGGAGCTGTTTTTT,CASRGGSGELFF
TRBV9,TRBJ2-1,.,TRBD2,TGTGCCAGCAGCGAAACTAGCGGGAGCTACAATGAGCAGTTCTTC,CASSETSGSYNEQFF
TRBV5-6,TRBJ1-5,few,.,TGTGCCAGCAGCTTTTCGAACCAGCCCCAGCATTTT,CASSFSNQPQHF
TRBV7-2,TRBJ1-3,once,.,TGTGCCAGCAGCATCCCGACAGTTTCAAACACCATATATTTT,CASSIPTVSNTIYF
TRBV19,TRBJ2-2,.,.,TGTGCCAGTAGTAAAAGGGCCGGGGAGCTGTTTTTT,CASSKRAGELFF
TRBV4-3,TRBJ2-5,few,.,TGCGCCAGCAGCCAAGATCTCCTCCGAGGAGAGACCCAGTACTTC,CASSQDLLRGETQYF
TRBV5-6,TRBJ1-2,.,.,TGTGCCAGCAGCTCGGCCCGGGTGGGGATCGGGTCTGGCTACACCTTC,CASSSARVGIGSGYTF
TRBV2,TRBJ2-5,few,TRBD2,TGTGCCAGCAGACGCCCCGGGACTAGGAATTCGGAGACCCAGTACTTC,CASRRPGTRNSETQYF
TRBV20-1,TRBJ1-2,.,.,TGCAGTGCTAGTCATTCCGGCAGGGACCACTATTATGGCTACACCTTC,CSASHSGRDHYYGYTF
TRBV19,TRBJ1-1,few,TRBD1,TGTGCCAGTAGTACAAGCCGGACAGGACGGGAGGCTTTCTTT,CASSTSRTGREAFF
TRBV15,TRBJ2-2,.,TRBD1,TGTGCCACCAGCAGGGACAGGGGGCGCGGTAAGACCGGGGAGCTGTTTTTT,CATSRDRGRGKTGELFF
TRBV19,TRBJ2-1,.,.,TGTGCCAGTAGTAACGTGCAGAGCTCCTACAATGAGCAGTTCTTC,CASSNVQSSYNEQFF
TRBV2,TRBJ2-7,once,.,TGTGCCAGCAGTGCTGTAACCTACGAGCAGTACTTC,CASSAVTYEQYF
TRBV5-4,TRBJ1-2,.,.,TGTGCCAGCAGCTTGGAAGGCCCGGGAGGGTATGGCTACACCTTC,CASSLEGPGGYGYTF
TRBV20-1,TRBJ2-7,few,.,TGCAGTGCTAGTGGATTCACGGTAATGGACTACGAGCAGTACTTC,CSASGFTVMDYEQYF
TRBV6-2/TRBV6-3,TRBJ1-1,few,.,TGTGCCAGCAGTTACTCGATCCCCGGGGGTGAAGCTTTCTTT,CASSYSIPGGEAFF
TRBV7-2,TRBJ2-1,.,.,TGTGCCAGCAGCTCTGGTCTGAGGAATGAGCAGTTCTTC,CASSSGLRNEQFF